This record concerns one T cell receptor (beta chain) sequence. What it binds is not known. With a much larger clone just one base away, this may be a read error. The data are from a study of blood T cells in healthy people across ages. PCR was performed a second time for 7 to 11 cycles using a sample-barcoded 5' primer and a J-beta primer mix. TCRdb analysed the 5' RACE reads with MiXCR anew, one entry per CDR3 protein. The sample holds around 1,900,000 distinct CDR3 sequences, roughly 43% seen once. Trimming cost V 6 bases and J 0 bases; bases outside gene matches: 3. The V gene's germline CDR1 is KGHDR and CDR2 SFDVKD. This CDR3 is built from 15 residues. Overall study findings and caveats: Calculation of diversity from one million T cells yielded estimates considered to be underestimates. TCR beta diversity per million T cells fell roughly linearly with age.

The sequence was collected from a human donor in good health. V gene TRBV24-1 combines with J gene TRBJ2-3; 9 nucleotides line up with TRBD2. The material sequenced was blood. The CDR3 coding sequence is TGTGCCACCAGTTTGCTAGCGGGGAGCACAGATACGCAGTATTTT. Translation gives CATSLLAGSTDTQYF.